These 3 T cell receptor beta chains came from one sample sequenced in a study of cytomegalovirus exposure and HLA in healthy donors. It was with 60 Vbeta and 13 Jbeta primers that the PCR ran. Assay: immunoSEQ multiplex PCR; the TCRdb copy retains only in-frame clones and omits some. The sample shows around 240,000 clones, roughly 80% of them seen only once. The sequenced sample consisted of PBMCs. The receptors derive from a woman aged 40-49 years in good health and CMV-seropositive.

This chain connects TRBV28 to TRBJ2-3; 11 bases align to TRBD2. Unmatched junction bases numbered 7, after V lost 4 bases and J lost 4 bases. Germline lookup yields CDR1 MDHEN and CDR2 SYDVKM. The length of the CDR3 is 16 residues. The CDR3 DNA reads TGTGCCAGCAGTTCTGTGACTAGCGGGGCCCCAGATACGCAGTATTTT. It translates to CASSSVTSGAPDTQYF. The entire variable domain, with the rest obtained from reference TRBV28 and TRBJ2-3, is as follows: DVKVTQSSRYLVKRTGEKVFLECVQDMDHENMFWYRQDPGLGLRLIYFSYDVKMKEKGDIPEGYSVSREKKERFSLILESASTNQTSMYLCASSSVTSGAPDTQYFGPGTRLTVL.

The chain joins TRBV7-2 to TRBJ2-3; 8 bases line up with TRBD1. From germline, CDR1 is SGHTA and CDR2 FQGNSA. The CDR3 has 14 residues. V gave up 7 bases and J gave up 1 base; unmatched junction bases: 4. CDR3 region: CASTGGVGTDTQYF. DNA of the CDR3: TGTGCCAGCACAGGGGGCGTAGGCACAGATACGCAGTATTTT.

The rearrangement uses TRBV11-3 and TRBJ1-1; D not certain. CDR1 SGHNT and CDR2 YENEEA come from the germline V gene. V lost 3 bases and J lost 6, with 11 bases in between. The CDR3 loop spans 13 amino acids. The CDR3 loop is CASSFQPGSEAFF. The DNA for the CDR3 is TGTGCCAGCAGCTTCCAGCCAGGTTCTGAAGCTTTCTTT.